This section outlines one T cell receptor (beta chain) sequence together with its context. This sample is part of a study of blood T cell repertoires in COVID-19. As for the study in general: Each recovered donor of Cohort 3 presented with two negative PCRs, clearance, or symptom resolution. T cells, B-cell-depleted T cells, or PBMCs provided the cDNA or gDNA that served as material.

In the original analysis: Estimates of nucleated cell counts were drawn from the amplification of reference gene primers. The data were produced by immunoSEQ multiplex PCR, yet TCRdb's version contains in-frame clones alone and is incomplete. V and J calls and clone size are those listed in that table; D and trimming were worked out from the DNA. The sample has more than 300,000 clones, 80% to 90% seen once. The CDR3 sequence is 11 residues long. Germline V lookup: CDR1 SGHAT, CDR2 FQNNGV. The ends were cut back, 5 bases at V and 12 bases at J, with 11 bases in the middle. The cohort comprised adults aged about 18 to 100 years residing in 20 to 30 US areas.

This receptor was identified in a man aged 40-49 years in a cohort exposed to, infected with or recovered from COVID-19 (not recorded which). Sequencing input: PBMCs or T cells enriched from blood (not recorded which). The gene calls are TRBV11-2 and TRBJ2-1; perhaps TRBD2 as D (5 bases). The CDR3 spells CASSPAEVQFF. The CDR3 coding sequence is TGTGCCAGCAGCCCCGCGGAGGTGCAGTTCTTC.